The 8 T cell receptor beta chains in this list originate from one sample, sequenced in a study of OX40 agonist ivuxolimab in advanced cancers. Produced via immunoSEQ multiplex PCR; TCRdb's table is partial and in-frame only. Among around 15,000 clones listed, roughly 76% were seen once. This specimen consisted of CD4+ or CD8+ T cells sorted from blood, obtained in a trial of the OX40 agonist ivuxolimab. These receptors all stem from an adult with an advanced solid tumor such as melanoma, head and neck, liver or kidney cancer.

There are a few counts of this clone. CDR3 amino acids: CASSVDPAMNTEAFF. CDR3 in DNA: TGTGCCAGCAGCGTAGATCCTGCAATGAACACTGAAGCTTTCTTT. The chain links TRBV9 to TRBJ1-1, with D unclear. The CDR3 spans 15 residues. The germline gives CDR1 SGDLS, CDR2 YYNGEE. V was cut by 0 bases and J by 0 bases, with 9 bases left in between.

V gene TRBV9 combines with J gene TRBJ2-5, with TRBD2 identical over 9 bases. TRBJ2-7 matches the DNA end more closely, so the J call is doubtful. The CDR3 loop spans 15 amino acids. Germline V gives CDR1 SGDLS, CDR2 YYNGEE. The CDR3 region is CASSPGLASSYEQYF. The CDR3 DNA follows: TGTGCCAGCAGCCCTGGACTAGCGAGCTCCTACGAGCAGTACTTC.

The chain links TRBV9 to TRBJ1-2; D remains ambiguous. CDR1 and CDR2 from the germline V gene are SGDLS and YYNGEE. The CDR3 extends over 14 amino acids. Trimming took off 0 bases at V and 8 bases at J, with 14 bases between the two ends. For the CDR3, the DNA is TGTGCCAGCAGCGTAGTCGATGGGCACTGGGGCTACACCTTC. Its protein product is CASSVVDGHWGYTF. The variable domain in full, with the rest retrieved from reference TRBV9 and TRBJ1-2, is DSGVTQTPKHLITATGQRVTLRCSPRSGDLSVYWYQQSLDQGLQFLIQYYNGEERAKGNILERFSAQQFPDLHSELNLSSLELGDSALYFCASSVVDGHWGYTFGSGTRLTVV.

The chain has TRBV5-4 and TRBJ1-1, with D unresolved. This CDR3 is 15 amino acids long. Germline assignment: CDR1 SGHNT and CDR2 YYREEE (reference sequence). V lost 4 bases and J lost 0, with 13 bases in between. The CDR3 DNA sequence: TGTGCCAGCAGCCCTGGGCACTTCGTGAACACTGAAGCTTTCTTT. Protein sequence: CASSPGHFVNTEAFF.

This rearrangement joins TRBV27 to TRBJ2-5; TRBD2 agrees at 7 bases. Germline-derived CDR1 and CDR2 are MNHEY and SMNVEV (reference sequence). The ends lost 7 bases at V and 5 bases at J; junction bases unmatched: 7. This CDR3 has 13 residues. This CDR3 is CASTAGVGETQYF. The CDR3 DNA reads as TGTGCCAGCACCGCGGGGGTGGGGGAGACCCAGTACTTC.

This chain links TRBV7-6 with TRBJ2-2; D is uncertain. The V end was cut by 1 base, the J end by 6 bases, with 15 bases between. Per germline, CDR1 SGHVS and CDR2 FNYEAQ. CDR3 size: 16 residues. The CDR3 DNA reads TGTGCCAGCAGCTTAGGATCCTTAGGTGTCTCCGGGGAGCTGTTTTTT. Its protein is CASSLGSLGVSGELFF. Full variable domain (missing parts from reference TRBV7-6 and TRBJ2-2): GAGVSQSPRYKVTKRGQDVALRCDPISGHVSLYWYRQALGQGPEFLTYFNYEAQQDKSGLPNDRFSAERPEGSISTLTIQRTEQRDSAMYRCASSLGSLGVSGELFFGEGSRLTVL.

The chain has TRBV4-1 and TRBJ1-6, with a tentative D call TRBD1 (6 bases). This CDR3 spans 18 amino acids. V lost 0 bases and J 5 bases, leaving 17 bases between the germline ends. CDR1 and CDR2 (germline): MGHRA, YSYEKL. The CDR3 coding sequence is TGCGCCAGCAGCCAAGATCCCAGGGGACGGCACAATAATTCACCCCTCCACTTT. Encoded protein: CASSQDPRGRHNNSPLHF.

This clone was observed a handful of times. The chain combines TRBV15 with TRBJ2-1; no firm D call. Per germline, CDR1 LNHNV and CDR2 YYDKDF (reference sequence). V dropped 3 bases and J dropped 9 bases, with 9 bases sitting between them. There are 12 residues in the CDR3. CDR3 DNA sequence: TGTGCCACCAGCAGTCGCGGTATTGAGCAGTTCTTC. This sequence encodes CATSSRGIEQFF.